These 19 T cell receptor beta chains came from one sample sequenced in a study of T cell responses to AZD1222 COVID-19 vaccine. Profiling relied on immunoSEQ multiplex PCR, and the TCRdb table lists in-frame clones only, not all of them. The sample carries 120,000 or so clones, around 87% recorded once. This material consisted of peripheral blood, taken on day 0 of AZD1222 vaccination. These TCRs come from an adult in good health.

The rearrangement uses TRBV14 and TRBJ1-1; D uncertain. V was clipped by 3 bases and J by 7 bases, with 12 bases between them. The CDR3 covers 13 residues. Germline V gene lookup returns CDR1 SGHDN and CDR2 FVKESK. CDR3 sequence (DNA): TGTGCCAGCAGCCATCCCGGGAGAGATGAAGCTTTCTTT. Protein sequence: CASSHPGRDEAFF.

The rearrangement joins TRBV19 to TRBJ1-2, with 9 bases aligning to TRBD1. The CDR3 covers 16 residues. The J segment lost 0 bases and the V segment lost 6 bases, leaving 8 bases of the junction unmatched. Germline V CDR1 and CDR2: LNHDA, SQIVND (reference sequence). The CDR3 region is CASRDRGRGPNYGYTF. Written as DNA, the CDR3 is TGTGCCAGTAGGGACAGGGGTCGTGGACCTAACTATGGCTACACCTTC.

This chain links TRBV29-1 with TRBJ1-5; weak D call: TRBD1 (6 bases). With 6 bases removed from V and 11 bases from J, the gap between germline ends came to 14 bases. The CDR3 is made up of 11 amino acids. The germline gives CDR1 SQVTM, CDR2 ANQGSEA. CDR3 sequence reads: CSVDSQGTQHF. The DNA for the CDR3 is TGCAGCGTCGATTCCCAGGGGACCCAGCATTTT.

The chain links TRBV7-8 to TRBJ2-7, with 8 bases lining up with TRBD2. The CDR3 consists of 18 residues. Trimming removed 6 bases from V and 2 bases from J; junction bases left unmatched: 18. Germline V gene sequence: CDR1 SGHVS, CDR2 FQNEAQ. The CDR3 bases are TGTGCCAGCAGTGTAACTATCCGGAGCGGGAGAGGGACCTACGAGCAGTACTTC. Protein: CASSVTIRSGRGTYEQYF.

The chain is built from TRBV19 and TRBJ2-7, with 9 positions matching TRBD2. This CDR3 spans 15 amino acids. V dropped 4 bases and J dropped 3; count of bases not matched to a gene: 7. Germline V gene data show CDR1 as LNHDA and CDR2 as SQIVND (reference sequence). CDR3 protein: CASSRGLAGFYEQYF. CDR3 DNA sequence: TGTGCCAGTAGTAGGGGGCTAGCGGGGTTCTACGAGCAGTACTTC. The full variable domain, in which reference TRBV19 and TRBJ2-7 provide the parts outside the CDR3, is DGGITQSPKYLFRKEGQNVTLSCEQNLNHDAMYWYRQDPGQGLRLIYYSQIVNDFQKGDIAEGYSVSREKKESFPLTVTSAQKNPTAFYLCASSRGLAGFYEQYFGPGTRLTVT.

The chain has TRBV5-1 and TRBJ2-7; tentatively, D is TRBD1 (5 bases). Germline CDR1 is SGHRS and CDR2 is YFSETQ. V lost 2 bases and J lost 5, with 14 bases in between. There are 14 residues in the CDR3. The CDR3 is CASSFRPGSNEQYF. The CDR3 DNA follows: TGCGCCAGCAGCTTCCGGCCAGGGTCCAACGAGCAGTACTTC.

The rearrangement uses TRBV9 and TRBJ2-3; 8 bases are a match to TRBD1. Germline lookup yields CDR1 SGDLS and CDR2 YYNGEE. With V trimmed by 3 bases and J by 0 bases, 3 bases remained unmatched. This CDR3 is 15 amino acids long. The CDR3 spells CASSGDRGSTDTQYF. The CDR3 nucleotides read TGTGCCAGCAGCGGCGACAGGGGTAGCACAGATACGCAGTATTTT.

The chain carries TRBV12-3 or TRBV12-4 and TRBJ1-2, with a possible D match to TRBD1 (5 bases). The CDR3 covers 12 residues. V shed 8 bases and J shed 2 bases, with 9 bases lying between them. CDR3 DNA sequence: TGTGCCAGCGTCGAGGGGAACTATGGCTACACCTTC. It codes for CASVEGNYGYTF.

The genes are TRBV9 and TRBJ2-2; 7 positions agree with TRBD2. The CDR3 covers 16 residues. V trimming: 0 bases; J trimming: 1 base; junction bases outside the gene matches: 3. Germline V CDR1 and CDR2: SGDLS, YYNGEE. The DNA for the CDR3 is TGTGCCAGCAGCGTAGCTGGCGGGAGGAACACCGGGGAGCTGTTTTTT. This translates into CASSVAGGRNTGELFF.

The rearrangement uses TRBV6-1 and TRBJ2-2; D not resolved. Germline assignment: CDR1 MNHNS and CDR2 SASEGT. The CDR3 extends over 14 amino acids. The V gene lost 2 bases and the J gene lost 5 bases, with 9 bases spanning the gap. CDR3 sequence reads: CASSEYLLTGELFF. The CDR3 DNA sequence: TGTGCCAGCAGTGAATACCTACTTACCGGGGAGCTGTTTTTT.

V and J are TRBV7-3 and TRBJ1-1; the D gene is possibly TRBD1 (6 bases). V lost 5 bases and J lost 1, with 14 bases in between. There are 15 residues in the CDR3. In germline, CDR1 is SGHTA, CDR2 FQGTGA. This chain's CDR3 is CASSRLGGPNTEAFF. The CDR3 nucleotides read TGTGCCAGCAGCCGCCTCGGGGGCCCGAACACTGAAGCTTTCTTT.

J is TRBJ1-1 and V is TRBV2; D is unclear. Germline CDR1 and CDR2: SNHLY and FYNNEI. V was clipped by 6 bases and J by 3 bases, with 14 bases between them. The CDR3 is made up of 14 amino acids. This CDR3 reads CASRRIISYTEAFF. The CDR3 nucleotides are TGTGCCAGCAGGAGAATAATCTCGTACACTGAAGCTTTCTTT.

The chain is built from TRBV19 and TRBJ1-3; TRBD1 matches at 9 bases. Per the germline V gene, CDR1 is LNHDA and CDR2 is SQIVND (reference sequence). The CDR3 consists of 14 residues. V lost 5 bases and J lost 2; bases outside the gene matches: 1. The DNA for the CDR3 is TGTGCCAGTAGTCGGACAGGGGCTGGAAACACCATATATTTT. Amino acids: CASSRTGAGNTIYF.

CDR3 protein: CASSLAGTATEAFF. CDR3 nucleotide sequence: TGTGCCAGCAGCCTCGCCGGGACAGCCACTGAAGCTTTCTTT. The rearrangement joins TRBV7-3 to TRBJ1-1; 7 nucleotides line up with TRBD1. CDR3 length: 14 amino acids. Germline V lookup: CDR1 SGHTA, CDR2 FQGTGA. V lost 5 bases to trimming and J lost 4 bases; unmatched junction nucleotides: 7.

V and J are TRBV11-2 and TRBJ1-6, with D perhaps TRBD1 (6 bases). Per the germline V gene, CDR1 is SGHAT and CDR2 is FQNNGV. The CDR3 totals 15 residues. The ends were cut back, 5 bases at V and 3 bases at J, with 11 bases in the middle. This CDR3 is CASSVKDSYNSPLHF. In DNA, the CDR3 is TGTGCCAGCAGCGTAAAGGACAGCTATAATTCACCCCTCCACTTT.

This clone was seen once. The V gene is TRBV6-5, the J gene TRBJ2-3; D is unresolved. V was shortened by 2 bases and J by 0 bases, with 3 bases between the two germline ends. The CDR3 covers 13 residues. CDR1 and CDR2 from the germline V gene are MNHEY and SVGAGI. Written as DNA, the CDR3 is TGTGCCAGCAGTTACGTCAGCACAGATACGCAGTATTTT. Amino acids: CASSYVSTDTQYF.

The J gene is TRBJ2-7, the V gene TRBV5-1, with D uncertain. The germline V gene encodes CDR1 SGHRS and CDR2 YFSETQ. V was cut by 0 bases and J by 5 bases, with 12 bases left in between. The length of the CDR3 is 14 residues. The CDR3: CASSLASLADEQYF. The DNA of the CDR3 is TGCGCCAGCAGCTTGGCATCCTTAGCTGACGAGCAGTACTTC.

This clone has just one count. The chain combines TRBV6-5 with TRBJ1-6, with 9 bases lining up with TRBD1. Germline V CDR1 and CDR2: MNHEY, SVGAGI. The CDR3 length is 14 residues. V shed 4 bases and J 9 bases; nucleotides not matched to a gene: 4. CDR3 in amino acids: CASSSGTGSSPLHF. CDR3 nucleotides: TGTGCCAGCAGTTCCGGGACAGGGAGTTCACCCCTCCACTTT.

The chain is built from TRBV18 and TRBJ2-6; D ambiguous. The germline CDR1 and CDR2 sequences are KGHSH and LQKENI. The V end was cut by 5 bases, the J end by 3 bases, with 5 bases between. The CDR3 totals 13 residues. The CDR3 DNA reads as TGTGCCAGCTCAGTTAGTGGGGCCAACGTCCTGACTTTC. Translating it yields CASSVSGANVLTF. Drawing the rest from reference TRBV18 and TRBJ2-6, the complete variable domain is NAGVMQNPRHLVRRRGQEARLRCSPMKGHSHVYWYRQLPEEGLKFMVYLQKENIIDESGMPKERFSAEFPKEGPSILRIQQVVRGDSAAYFCASSVSGANVLTFGAGSRLTVL.